The sequence of this T cell receptor beta chain was determined in a study of T cells in localized non-small cell lung cancer. Study-level results: Appearances in adjacent lung were noted for a median around 55 of the top 100 tumor clones. Among blood samples, higher T cell density accompanied longer overall survival.

Clones were read by immunoSEQ multiplex PCR, and TCRdb kept only the in-frame ones, dropping some. The sample carries 20,000 to 30,000 clones, 75% to 90% recorded once. With 5 bases clipped from V and 2 bases from J, the junction kept 5 bases outside the gene matches. CDR1 GTSNPN and CDR2 SVGIG come from the germline V gene (reference sequence). The CDR3 runs to 14 residues. In the case of this clone: As yet, its antigen is unknown.

The chain uses TRBV30 and TRBJ1-5; 8 bases match TRBD1. The TCR sequence derives from a female donor older than 55 with stage I lung adenocarcinoma. This sample comprised peripheral blood, obtained before any cancer treatment. CDR3 in DNA: TGTGCCTGGGCTCAGGGGGCTCGCAATCAGCCCCAGCATTTT. It is translated as CAWAQGARNQPQHF.